The next 19 T cell receptor beta chains were all read from a single sample in a study of T-cell memory formation after mild COVID-19. One entry per CDR3 protein results from TCRdb running MiXCR on the 5' RACE reads. The table records approximately 290,000 distinct CDR3 sequences, 19% of them present only once. Sequencing input: PBMCs or a T cell subset sorted from them (not recorded which). These TCRs come from a young man who had mild COVID-19 (a few samples of this study predate the infection). Cell type and time point are not known.

The V call is TRBV7-9, the J call TRBJ2-2; D might be TRBD1 or TRBD2, each matching 5 bases. Trimming took off 5 bases at V and 0 bases at J, with 13 bases between the two ends. Germline V CDR1 and CDR2: SEHNR, FQNEAQ (reference sequence). The CDR3 runs 16 residues. The CDR3 coding sequence is TGTGCCAGCAGCGCAACCGGGACGGCGAACACCGGGGAGCTGTTTTTT. Protein: CASSATGTANTGELFF.

CDR3 in amino acids: CASSSWNRGTNEKLFF. DNA for the CDR3: TGCGCCAGCAGCTCATGGAACCGGGGTACTAATGAAAAACTGTTTTTT. V usage is TRBV5-1 and J usage is TRBJ1-4; D gene ambiguous. The germline gives CDR1 SGHRS, CDR2 YFSETQ. The V gene lost 3 bases and the J gene lost 2 bases, with 14 bases spanning the gap. The CDR3 contains 16 residues.

The chain uses TRBV7-2 and TRBJ1-2; D unclear. The CDR3 totals 14 residues. Germline V gene lookup returns CDR1 SGHTA and CDR2 FQGNSA. V was cut by 5 bases and J by 8 bases, with 18 bases left in between. The CDR3 bases are TGTGCCAGCAGCCCTCGAAATCCAACGAGCGGCTACACCTTC. It is translated as CASSPRNPTSGYTF.

The J gene is TRBJ2-7, the V gene TRBV4-3; maybe TRBD1 (5 bases). The CDR3 length is 11 residues. The germline CDR1 and CDR2 sequences are LGHNA and YSLEER. The CDR3 bases are TGCGCCAGCAGCCAAGATCAGACAGTGGGAGTC. This translates into CASSQDQTVGV.

The chain employs TRBV7-9 and TRBJ1-6; a possible D gene is TRBD1 (6 bases). CDR3 length: 14 amino acids. The ends were cut back, 2 bases at V and 10 bases at J, with 12 bases in the middle. The V gene's germline CDR1 is SEHNR and CDR2 FQNEAQ (reference sequence). CDR3 DNA: TGTGCCAGCAGCTTATACCCCCAGGGGTCACCCCTCCACTTT. It encodes CASSLYPQGSPLHF. Together with reference TRBV7-9 and TRBJ1-6, the CDR3 gives the full variable domain: DTGVSQNPRHKITKRGQNVTFRCDPISEHNRLYWYRQTLGQGPEFLTYFQNEAQLEKSRLLSDRFSAERPKGSFSTLEIQRTEQGDSAMYLCASSLYPQGSPLHFGNGTRLTVT.

This clonotype was detected ten times or more. This sequence joins TRBV11-2 and TRBJ1-6; 12 bases match TRBD1. V trimming: 2 bases; J trimming: 5 bases; junction bases outside the gene matches: 4. The CDR3 covers 17 residues. The germline V gene encodes CDR1 SGHAT and CDR2 FQNNGV. CDR3 sequence reads: CASSLRGQGANNSPLHF. The CDR3 DNA sequence: TGTGCCAGCAGCTTAAGGGGACAGGGGGCGAATAATTCACCCCTCCACTTT.

The chain employs TRBV6-4 and TRBJ2-3; D is possibly TRBD2 (6 bases). Trimming left V 7 bases short and J 6 bases short, with 8 bases between. The CDR3 spans 11 residues. Germline V gene sequence: CDR1 MRHNA, CDR2 SNTAGT. CDR3 bases: TGTGCCAGCATTGGGAGGGATACGCAGTATTTT. Translated: CASIGRDTQYF.

The table lists this clonotype with a few counts. The rearrangement joins TRBV11-3 to TRBJ2-3; D uncertain. The CDR3 loop spans 15 amino acids. CDR1 and CDR2 (germline): SGHNT, YENEEA. Trimming pared 5 bases from V and 1 base from J, leaving 13 bases between. The CDR3 protein is CASSPADSGTDTQYF. CDR3 sequence (DNA): TGTGCCAGCAGCCCAGCAGATTCGGGCACAGATACGCAGTATTTT.

CDR3 loop: CASSYGRGADTQYF. CDR3 DNA: TGTGCCAGCAGCTACGGAAGGGGCGCAGATACGCAGTATTTT. The V call is TRBV7-9, the J call TRBJ2-3; D is perhaps TRBD1 (5 bases). V was cut by 4 bases and J by 4 bases, with 12 bases left in between. CDR1 and CDR2 (germline): SEHNR, FQNEAQ (reference sequence). The CDR3 consists of 14 residues.

V and J are TRBV18 and TRBJ2-6; no clear D gene. V was pared by 4 bases and J by 4 bases, with 8 bases between. This CDR3 spans 14 amino acids. Germline assignment: CDR1 KGHSH and CDR2 LQKENI. As DNA, the CDR3 is TGTGCCAGCTCACTCGACTGGGGGGCCAACGTCCTGACTTTC. Encoded protein: CASSLDWGANVLTF.

The genes are TRBV5-1 and TRBJ2-3; D is perhaps TRBD2 (5 bases). Germline V lookup: CDR1 SGHRS, CDR2 YFSETQ. CDR3 size: 16 residues. Trimming removed 3 bases from V and 0 bases from J, with 14 bases in between. Here the CDR3 DNA reads TGCGCCAGCAGCTCCCCAGCGGATAAGAGCACAGATACGCAGTATTTT. It is translated as CASSSPADKSTDTQYF. The whole variable domain, remainder taken from reference TRBV5-1 and TRBJ2-3, is KAGVTQTPRYLIKTRGQQVTLSCSPISGHRSVSWYQQTPGQGLQFLFEYFSETQRNKGNFPGRFSGRQFSNSRSEMNVSTLELGDSALYLCASSSPADKSTDTQYFGPGTRLTVL.

To note about this clonotype: One end of the junction varies from germline; a read error may be responsible. The chain combines TRBV29-1 with TRBJ2-1; 10 bases line up with TRBD1. CDR1 is SQVTM, CDR2 ANQGSEA, per germline. CDR3 size: 15 residues. CDR3 region: CSLERSGTGANEQFF. The CDR3 DNA reads as TGCAGCCTTGAGAGGTCTGGGACAGGGGCAAATGAGCAGTTCTTC.

This clonotype has just a few counts. This chain uses TRBV6-2 or TRBV6-3 with TRBJ2-5; 9 bases are a match to TRBD1. The germline CDR1 and CDR2 sequences are MNHEY and SVGEGT. V lost 6 bases, J lost 7 bases, and 9 bases stayed unmatched. The CDR3 has 14 residues. Written as DNA, the CDR3 is TGTGCCAGCAGATCGACAGGGGGGCCTGGGACCCAGTACTTC. This gives the protein CASRSTGGPGTQYF.

The chain carries TRBV12-3 or TRBV12-4 and TRBJ2-5; D possibly corresponds to TRBD1 (5 bases). V dropped 5 bases and J dropped 2 bases, with 9 bases sitting between them. This CDR3 is 13 amino acids long. The CDR3 region is CASSQTDQETQYF. In nucleotides, the CDR3 is TGTGCCAGCAGTCAGACAGATCAAGAGACCCAGTACTTC.

This clonotype occurred a few times. The chain combines TRBV12-3 or TRBV12-4 with TRBJ1-6; TRBD1 agrees at 9 bases. Trimming at V came to 5 bases and at J to 9 bases, leaving 5 bases not matched to a gene. This CDR3 contains 14 residues. The CDR3 region is CASSPTGGGSPLHF. Written as DNA, the CDR3 is TGTGCCAGCAGTCCAACAGGGGGCGGTTCACCCCTCCACTTT.

V gene TRBV18 combines with J gene TRBJ1-1; unclear D gene. The CDR3 length is 15 residues. Germline CDR1 is KGHSH and CDR2 is LQKENI. V lost 3 bases, J lost 1 base, and 12 bases lay in between. For the CDR3, the DNA is TGTGCCAGCTCACCCGGACGGTGGAGGAACACTGAAGCTTTCTTT. This gives the protein CASSPGRWRNTEAFF. Full variable domain (outside the CDR3, taken from reference TRBV18 and TRBJ1-1): NAGVMQNPRHLVRRRGQEARLRCSPMKGHSHVYWYRQLPEEGLKFMVYLQKENIIDESGMPKERFSAEFPKEGPSILRIQQVVRGDSAAYFCASSPGRWRNTEAFFGQGTRLTVV.

This chain joins TRBV20-1 and TRBJ2-5; 9 nucleotides align to TRBD1. The J segment lost 5 bases and the V segment lost 4 bases, leaving 5 bases of the junction unmatched. The germline gives CDR1 DFQATT, CDR2 SNEGSKA (reference sequence). This CDR3 contains 13 residues. In nucleotides, the CDR3 is TGCAGTGCTAAAGGGACAGGGAGGGAGACCCAGTACTTC. Residues: CSAKGTGRETQYF.

This chain connects TRBV7-3 to TRBJ1-6, with 10 positions matching TRBD1. V shed 4 bases, J shed 10 bases, and the junction held 7 bases outside the gene matches. The CDR3 has 15 residues. Germline V gene lookup returns CDR1 SGHTA and CDR2 FQGTGA. CDR3 nucleotide sequence: TGTGCCAGCAGCTCGGGACAGGGGATTACCTCACCCCTCCACTTT. This codes for CASSSGQGITSPLHF.

The table lists this clonotype with a count of one. The chain joins TRBV5-5 to TRBJ2-1, with D perhaps TRBD2 (6 bases). The V and J ends lost 4 bases and 3 bases respectively, with 17 bases between them. Germline-derived CDR1 and CDR2 are SGHKS and YYEKEE (reference sequence). The CDR3 runs to 16 residues. Here the CDR3 reads CASSLRPSENYNEQFF. The CDR3 nucleotides are TGTGCCAGCAGCCTCCGCCCTAGCGAGAACTACAATGAGCAGTTCTTC.